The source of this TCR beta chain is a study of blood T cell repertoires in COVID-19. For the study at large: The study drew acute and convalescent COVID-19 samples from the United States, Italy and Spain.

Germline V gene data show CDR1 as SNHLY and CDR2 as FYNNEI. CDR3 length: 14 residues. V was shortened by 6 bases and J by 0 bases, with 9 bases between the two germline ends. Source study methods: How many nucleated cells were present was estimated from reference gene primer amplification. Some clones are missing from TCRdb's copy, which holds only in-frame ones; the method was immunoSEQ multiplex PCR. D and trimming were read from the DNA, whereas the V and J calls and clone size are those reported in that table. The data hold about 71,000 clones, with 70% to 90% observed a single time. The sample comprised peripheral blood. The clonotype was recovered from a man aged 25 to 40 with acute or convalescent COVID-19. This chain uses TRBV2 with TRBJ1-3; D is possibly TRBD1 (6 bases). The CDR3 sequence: CASSRGISGNTIYF. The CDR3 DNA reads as TGTGCCAGCAGCAGGGGAATCTCTGGAAACACCATATATTTT.